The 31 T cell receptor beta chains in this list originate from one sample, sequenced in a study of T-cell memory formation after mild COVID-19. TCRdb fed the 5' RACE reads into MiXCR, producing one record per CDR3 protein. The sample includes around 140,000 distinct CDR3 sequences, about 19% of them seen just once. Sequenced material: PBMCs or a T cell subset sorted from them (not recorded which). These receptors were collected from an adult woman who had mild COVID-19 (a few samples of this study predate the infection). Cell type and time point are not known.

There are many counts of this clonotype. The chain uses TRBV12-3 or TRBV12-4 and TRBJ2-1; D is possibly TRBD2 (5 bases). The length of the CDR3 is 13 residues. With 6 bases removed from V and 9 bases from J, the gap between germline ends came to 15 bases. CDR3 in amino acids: CASRQGPGSEQFF. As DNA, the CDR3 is TGTGCCAGCAGACAAGGGCCGGGGAGTGAGCAGTTCTTC.

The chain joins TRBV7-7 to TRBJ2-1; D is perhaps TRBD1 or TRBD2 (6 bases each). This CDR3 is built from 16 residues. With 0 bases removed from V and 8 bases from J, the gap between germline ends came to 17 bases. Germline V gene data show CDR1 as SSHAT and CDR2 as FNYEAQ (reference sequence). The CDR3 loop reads CASSLAPGLGGDEQFF. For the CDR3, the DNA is TGTGCCAGCAGCTTAGCGCCCGGACTGGGGGGCGATGAGCAGTTCTTC.

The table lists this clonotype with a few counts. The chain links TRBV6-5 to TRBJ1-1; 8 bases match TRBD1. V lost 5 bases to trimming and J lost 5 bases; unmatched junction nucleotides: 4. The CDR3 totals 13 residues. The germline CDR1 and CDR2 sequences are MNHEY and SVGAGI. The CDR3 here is CASSQGARTEAFF. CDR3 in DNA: TGTGCCAGCAGTCAGGGGGCGCGGACTGAAGCTTTCTTT.

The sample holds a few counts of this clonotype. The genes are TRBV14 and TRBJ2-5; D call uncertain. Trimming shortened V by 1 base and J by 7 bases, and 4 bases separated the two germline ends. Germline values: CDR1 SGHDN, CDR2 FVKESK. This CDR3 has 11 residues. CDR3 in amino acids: CASSQAGTQYF. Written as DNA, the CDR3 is TGTGCCAGCAGCCAAGCAGGGACCCAGTACTTC.

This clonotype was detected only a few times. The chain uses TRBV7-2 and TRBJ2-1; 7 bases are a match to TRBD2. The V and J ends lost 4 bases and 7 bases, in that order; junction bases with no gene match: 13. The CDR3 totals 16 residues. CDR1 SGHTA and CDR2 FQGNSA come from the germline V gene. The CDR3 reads CASSSSLTAGANEQFF. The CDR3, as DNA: TGTGCCAGCAGCTCCTCCCTGACCGCGGGAGCTAATGAGCAGTTCTTC.

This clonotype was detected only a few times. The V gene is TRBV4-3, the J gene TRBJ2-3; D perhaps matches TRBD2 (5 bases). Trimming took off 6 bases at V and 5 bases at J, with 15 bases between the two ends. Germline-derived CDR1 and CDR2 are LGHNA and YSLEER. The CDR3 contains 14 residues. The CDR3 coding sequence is TGCGCCAGCAGGTCGGATAAAGGAGGAGATACGCAGTATTTT. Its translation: CASRSDKGGDTQYF.

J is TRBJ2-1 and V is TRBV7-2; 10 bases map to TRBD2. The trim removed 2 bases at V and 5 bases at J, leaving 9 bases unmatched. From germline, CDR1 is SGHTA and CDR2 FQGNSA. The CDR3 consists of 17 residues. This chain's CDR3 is CASSLWFLAGVNNEQFF. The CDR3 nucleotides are TGTGCCAGCAGCTTATGGTTTCTAGCGGGGGTCAACAATGAGCAGTTCTTC.

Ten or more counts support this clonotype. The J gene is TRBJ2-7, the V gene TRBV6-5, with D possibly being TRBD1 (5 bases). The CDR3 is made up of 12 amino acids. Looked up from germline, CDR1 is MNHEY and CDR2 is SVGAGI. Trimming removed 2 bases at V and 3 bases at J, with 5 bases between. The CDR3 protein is CASSYRGYEQYF. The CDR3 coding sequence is TGTGCCAGCAGTTACAGGGGCTACGAGCAGTACTTC.

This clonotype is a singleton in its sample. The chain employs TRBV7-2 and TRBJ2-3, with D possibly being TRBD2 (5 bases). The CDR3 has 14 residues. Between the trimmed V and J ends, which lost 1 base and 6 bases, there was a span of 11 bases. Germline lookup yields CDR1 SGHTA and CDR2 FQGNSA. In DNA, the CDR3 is TGTGCCAGCAGCTTAGGCGGGCTGCGGGATACGCAGTATTTT. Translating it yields CASSLGGLRDTQYF.

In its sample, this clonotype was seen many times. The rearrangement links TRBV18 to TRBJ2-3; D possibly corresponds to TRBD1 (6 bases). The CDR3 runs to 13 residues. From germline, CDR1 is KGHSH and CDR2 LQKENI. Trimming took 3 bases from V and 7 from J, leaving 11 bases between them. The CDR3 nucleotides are TGTGCCAGCTCACCGGCCGGGACAAATACGCAGTATTTT. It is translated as CASSPAGTNTQYF.

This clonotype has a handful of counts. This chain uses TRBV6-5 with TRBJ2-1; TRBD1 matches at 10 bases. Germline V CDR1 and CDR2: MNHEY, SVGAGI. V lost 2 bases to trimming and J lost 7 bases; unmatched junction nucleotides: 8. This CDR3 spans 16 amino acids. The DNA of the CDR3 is TGTGCCAGCAGTTACCATTCGGGACAGGGGAAAAATGAGCAGTTCTTC. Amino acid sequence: CASSYHSGQGKNEQFF.

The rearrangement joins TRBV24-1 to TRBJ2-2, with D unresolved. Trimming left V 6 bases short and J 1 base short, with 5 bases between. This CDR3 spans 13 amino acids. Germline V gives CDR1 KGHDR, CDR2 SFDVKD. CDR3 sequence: CATSRQNTGELFF. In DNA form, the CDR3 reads TGTGCCACCAGTAGACAGAACACCGGGGAGCTGTTTTTT.

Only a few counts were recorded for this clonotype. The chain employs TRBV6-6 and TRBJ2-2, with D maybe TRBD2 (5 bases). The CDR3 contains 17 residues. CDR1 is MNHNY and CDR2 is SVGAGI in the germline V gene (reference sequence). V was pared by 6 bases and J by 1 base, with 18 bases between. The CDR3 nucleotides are TGTGCCAGCAGCCGAGGCGGGCGGCCCCAGAACACCGGGGAGCTGTTTTTT. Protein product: CASSRGGRPQNTGELFF.

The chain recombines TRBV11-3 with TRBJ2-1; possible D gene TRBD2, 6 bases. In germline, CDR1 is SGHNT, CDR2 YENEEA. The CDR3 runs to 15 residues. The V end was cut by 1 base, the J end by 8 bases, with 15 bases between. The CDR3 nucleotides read TGTGCCAGCAGCTTAGGGGGGGTGGCGACGGATGAGCAGTTCTTC. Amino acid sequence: CASSLGGVATDEQFF.

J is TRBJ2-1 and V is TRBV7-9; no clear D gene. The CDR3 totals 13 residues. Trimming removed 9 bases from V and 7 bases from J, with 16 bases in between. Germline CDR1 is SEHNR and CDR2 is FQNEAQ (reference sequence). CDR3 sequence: CASGAVRENEQFF. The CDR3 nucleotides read TGTGCCAGTGGAGCTGTCAGAGAGAATGAGCAGTTCTTC.

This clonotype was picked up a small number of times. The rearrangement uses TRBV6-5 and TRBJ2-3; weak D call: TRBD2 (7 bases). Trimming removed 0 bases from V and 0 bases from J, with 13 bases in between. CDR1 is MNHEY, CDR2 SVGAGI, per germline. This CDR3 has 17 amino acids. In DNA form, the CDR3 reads TGTGCCAGCAGTTACTCCGGAGGGGGGGCAAGCACAGATACGCAGTATTTT. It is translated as CASSYSGGGASTDTQYF.

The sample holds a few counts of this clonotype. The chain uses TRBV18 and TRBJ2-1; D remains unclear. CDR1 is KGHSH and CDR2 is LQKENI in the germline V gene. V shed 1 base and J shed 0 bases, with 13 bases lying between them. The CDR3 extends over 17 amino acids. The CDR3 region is CASSPLQLSSSYNEQFF. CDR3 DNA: TGTGCCAGCTCACCACTTCAACTTTCGAGCTCCTACAATGAGCAGTTCTTC.

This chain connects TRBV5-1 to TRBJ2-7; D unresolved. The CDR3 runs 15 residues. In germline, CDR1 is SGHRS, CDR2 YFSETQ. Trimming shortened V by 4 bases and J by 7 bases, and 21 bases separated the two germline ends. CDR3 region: CASSTDGALPVEQYF. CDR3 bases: TGCGCCAGCAGCACCGACGGAGCCCTCCCTGTGGAGCAGTACTTC.

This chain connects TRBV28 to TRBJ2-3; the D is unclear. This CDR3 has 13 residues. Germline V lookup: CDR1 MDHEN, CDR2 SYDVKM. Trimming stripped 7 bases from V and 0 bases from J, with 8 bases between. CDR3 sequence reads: CASKEGSTDTQYF. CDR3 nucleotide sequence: TGTGCCAGCAAGGAAGGAAGCACAGATACGCAGTATTTT.

The chain's CDR3 is CASSPDRPNSPLHF. The CDR3 nucleotides read TGTGCCAGCAGTCCCGACAGACCGAATTCACCCCTCCACTTT. The chain has TRBV3-1 and TRBJ1-6; D may be TRBD1 (5 bases). This CDR3 comprises 14 residues. Trimming took off 6 bases at V and 7 bases at J, with 13 bases between the two ends. Per the germline V gene, CDR1 is LGHDT and CDR2 is YNNKEL (reference sequence).

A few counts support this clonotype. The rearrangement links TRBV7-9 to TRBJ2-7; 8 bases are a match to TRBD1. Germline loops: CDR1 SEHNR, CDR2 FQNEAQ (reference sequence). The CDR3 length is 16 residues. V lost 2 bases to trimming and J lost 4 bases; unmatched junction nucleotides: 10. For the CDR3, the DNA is TGTGCCAGCAGCTTAACCTGGACAGGGATCACTTACGAGCAGTACTTC. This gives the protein CASSLTWTGITYEQYF.

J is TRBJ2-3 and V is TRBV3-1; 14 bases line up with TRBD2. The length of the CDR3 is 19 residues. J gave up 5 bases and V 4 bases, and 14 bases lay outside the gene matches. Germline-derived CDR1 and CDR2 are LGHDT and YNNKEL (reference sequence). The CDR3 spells CASSPRPGLAGVRRDTQYF. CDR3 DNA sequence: TGTGCCAGCAGCCCTCGGCCGGGACTAGCGGGGGTGCGGAGAGATACGCAGTATTTT.

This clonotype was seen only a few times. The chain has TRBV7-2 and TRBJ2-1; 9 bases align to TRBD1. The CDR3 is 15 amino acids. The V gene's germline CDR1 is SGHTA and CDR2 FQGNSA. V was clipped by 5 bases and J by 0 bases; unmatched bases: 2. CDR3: CASSKDRGSYNEQFF. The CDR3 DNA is TGTGCCAGCAGCAAGGACAGGGGCTCCTACAATGAGCAGTTCTTC.

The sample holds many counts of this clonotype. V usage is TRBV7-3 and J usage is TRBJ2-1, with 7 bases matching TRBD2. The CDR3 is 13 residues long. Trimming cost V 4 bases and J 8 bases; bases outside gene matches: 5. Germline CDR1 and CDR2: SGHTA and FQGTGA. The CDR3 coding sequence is TGTGCCAGCAGCTACGTAGCGGGCTATGAGCAGTTCTTC. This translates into CASSYVAGYEQFF.

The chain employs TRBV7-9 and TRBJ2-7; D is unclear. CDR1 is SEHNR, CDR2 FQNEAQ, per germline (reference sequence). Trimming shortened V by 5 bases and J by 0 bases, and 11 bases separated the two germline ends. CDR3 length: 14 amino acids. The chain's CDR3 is CASSVWDVSYEQYF. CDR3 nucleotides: TGTGCCAGCAGCGTATGGGATGTCTCCTACGAGCAGTACTTC.

CDR3 region: CASSFRQLAGDNEQFF. The DNA of the CDR3 is TGTGCCAGCAGCTTCAGGCAACTAGCGGGCGACAATGAGCAGTTCTTC. The gene calls are TRBV7-9 and TRBJ2-1, with 9 bases identical to TRBD2. The CDR3 totals 16 residues. The V and J ends lost 3 bases and 5 bases, in that order; junction bases with no gene match: 8. Looked up from germline, CDR1 is SEHNR and CDR2 is FQNEAQ (reference sequence). Filled out from reference TRBV7-9 and TRBJ2-1, the complete variable domain reads DTGVSQNPRHKITKRGQNVTFRCDPISEHNRLYWYRQTLGQGPEFLTYFQNEAQLEKSRLLSDRFSAERPKGSFSTLEIQRTEQGDSAMYLCASSFRQLAGDNEQFFGPGTRLTVL.

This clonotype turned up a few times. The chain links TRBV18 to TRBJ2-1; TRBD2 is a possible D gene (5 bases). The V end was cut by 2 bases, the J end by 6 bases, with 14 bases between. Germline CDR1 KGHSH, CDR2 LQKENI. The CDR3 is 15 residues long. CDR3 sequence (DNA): TGTGCCAGCTCACCATCCCCCGCTAGCAGCAATGAGCAGTTCTTC. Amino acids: CASSPSPASSNEQFF. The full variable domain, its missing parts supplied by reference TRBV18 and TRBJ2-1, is NAGVMQNPRHLVRRRGQEARLRCSPMKGHSHVYWYRQLPEEGLKFMVYLQKENIIDESGMPKERFSAEFPKEGPSILRIQQVVRGDSAAYFCASSPSPASSNEQFFGPGTRLTVL.

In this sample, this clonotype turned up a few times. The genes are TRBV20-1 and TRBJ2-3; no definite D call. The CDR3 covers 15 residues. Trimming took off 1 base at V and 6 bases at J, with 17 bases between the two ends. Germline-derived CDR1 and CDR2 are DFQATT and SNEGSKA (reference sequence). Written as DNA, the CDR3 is TGCAGTGCTAGAGCCCCGGTCCTACCCGATGATACGCAGTATTTT. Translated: CSARAPVLPDDTQYF.

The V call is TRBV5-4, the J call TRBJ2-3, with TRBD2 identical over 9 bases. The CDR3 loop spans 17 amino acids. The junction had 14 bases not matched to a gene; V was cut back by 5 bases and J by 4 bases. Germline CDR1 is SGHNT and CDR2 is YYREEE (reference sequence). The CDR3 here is CASRQGPAGGGADTQYF. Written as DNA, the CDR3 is TGTGCCAGCAGACAAGGCCCAGCGGGAGGTGGCGCAGATACGCAGTATTTT. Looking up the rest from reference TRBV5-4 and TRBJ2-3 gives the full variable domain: ETGVTQSPTHLIKTRGQQVTLRCSSQSGHNTVSWYQQALGQGPQFIFQYYREEENGRGNFPPRFSGLQFPNYSSELNVNALELDDSALYLCASRQGPAGGGADTQYFGPGTRLTVL.

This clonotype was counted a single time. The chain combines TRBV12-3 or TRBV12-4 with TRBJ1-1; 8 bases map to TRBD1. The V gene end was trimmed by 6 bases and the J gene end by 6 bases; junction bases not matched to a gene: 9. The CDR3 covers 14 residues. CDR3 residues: CASRLTGVVAEAFF. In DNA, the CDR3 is TGTGCCAGCAGGCTGACAGGGGTCGTCGCTGAAGCTTTCTTT.

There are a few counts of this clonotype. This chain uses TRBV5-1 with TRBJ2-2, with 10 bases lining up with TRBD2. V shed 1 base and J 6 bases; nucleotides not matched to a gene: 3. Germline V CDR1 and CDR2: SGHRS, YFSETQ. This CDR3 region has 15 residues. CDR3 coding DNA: TGCGCCAGCAGCTTGACTAGCGGGGTCGCCGGGGAGCTGTTTTTT. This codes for CASSLTSGVAGELFF.